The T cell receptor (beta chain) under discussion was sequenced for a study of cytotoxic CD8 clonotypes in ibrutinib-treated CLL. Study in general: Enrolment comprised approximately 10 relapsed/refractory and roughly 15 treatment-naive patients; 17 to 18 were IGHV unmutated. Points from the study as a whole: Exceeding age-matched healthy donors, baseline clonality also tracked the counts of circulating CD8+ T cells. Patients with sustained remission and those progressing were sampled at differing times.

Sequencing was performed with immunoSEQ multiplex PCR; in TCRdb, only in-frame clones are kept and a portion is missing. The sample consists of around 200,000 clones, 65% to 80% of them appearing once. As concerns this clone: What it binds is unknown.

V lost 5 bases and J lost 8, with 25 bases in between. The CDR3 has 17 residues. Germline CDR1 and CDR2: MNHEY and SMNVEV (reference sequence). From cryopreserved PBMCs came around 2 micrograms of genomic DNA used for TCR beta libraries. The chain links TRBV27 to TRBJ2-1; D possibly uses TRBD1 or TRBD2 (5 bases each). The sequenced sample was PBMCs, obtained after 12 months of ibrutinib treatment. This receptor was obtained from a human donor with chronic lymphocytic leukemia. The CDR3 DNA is TGTGCCAGCAGTCCCAGGGCTAGCCCATCTACAGTCTATGAGCAGTTCTTC. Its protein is CASSPRASPSTVYEQFF.